This is a list of T cell receptor beta chains from one sample in a study of cytomegalovirus exposure and HLA in healthy donors. Repertoires were generated with immunoSEQ multiplex PCR, while TCRdb's copy carries only in-frame clones and drops some. There are about 160,000 clones in the sample; roughly 78% occur only once, and under 2.5% lies in the top ten. The specimen was PBMCs. These receptors all come from a man aged 35 to 55 in good health and CMV-seronegative. Each CDR3 is given with its conserved first and last residue. D genes are given only for firm matches. The size of a clone is reported for some rows only, either as once, few or many, or as a class for expanded clones.

>TRBD2|.|TRBV5-1|TRBJ2-5
CASSSGLAGMGETQYF
TGCGCCAGCAGCTCTGGACTAGCGGGAATGGGAGAGACCCAGTACTTC
>.|.|TRBV5-1|TRBJ2-1
CASSLDPGSSYNEQFF
TGCGCCAGCAGCTTGGATCCGGGGAGCTCCTACAATGAGCAGTTCTTC
>TRBD1|.|TRBV5-4|TRBJ1-4
CASSLPGQSGEKLFF
TGTGCCAGCAGCTTGCCGGGACAGTCTGGTGAAAAACTGTTTTTT
>.|.|TRBV28|TRBJ2-3
CASLTRDSTDTQYF
TGTGCCAGCCTTACCCGGGATAGCACAGATACGCAGTATTTT
>.|.|TRBV5-4|TRBJ1-2
CASSSVGGYTF
TGTGCCAGCAGCTCGGTCGGTGGCTACACCTTC
>.|.|TRBV14|TRBJ2-5
CASSRGLKETQYF
TGTGCCAGCAGCCGGGGGCTAAAGGAGACCCAGTACTTC
>.|.|TRBV5-5|TRBJ2-7
CASSLAGESEQYF
TGTGCCAGCAGCTTGGCGGGGGAGAGCGAGCAGTACTTC
>.|.|TRBV6-6|TRBJ2-6
CASRPTPEAGANVLTF
TGTGCCAGCAGACCTACACCGGAGGCTGGGGCCAACGTCCTGACTTTC
>TRBD1|few|TRBV7-9|TRBJ2-1
CASSSKGQGLSYNEQFF
TGTGCCAGCAGCTCGAAGGGACAGGGACTCTCCTACAATGAGCAGTTCTTC
>TRBD1|.|TRBV29-1|TRBJ2-3
CSVEDYGDRGPDTQYF
TGCAGCGTTGAAGACTATGGGGACAGGGGGCCTGATACGCAGTATTTT
>.|.|TRBV2|TRBJ2-1
CASSETVVAGNEQFF
TGTGCCAGCAGTGAAACTGTAGTTGCGGGGAATGAGCAGTTCTTC
>TRBD2|.|TRBV7-2|TRBJ2-3
CASSLLAGEGNTQYF
TGTGCCAGCAGCCTCTTAGCGGGAGAAGGAAATACGCAGTATTTT
>.|.|TRBV10-2|TRBJ2-6
CASRASRNSGANVLTF
TGCGCCAGCAGGGCTAGCCGAAACTCTGGGGCCAACGTCCTGACTTTC
>.|once|TRBV7-9|TRBJ2-5
CASSPWGLQETQYF
TGTGCCAGCAGCCCGTGGGGGCTCCAAGAGACCCAGTACTTC
>.|.|TRBV19|TRBJ2-1
CASSLMRSDNEQFF
TGTGCCAGTAGTTTGATGCGCTCTGACAATGAGCAGTTCTTC
>.|.|TRBV2|TRBJ1-4
CASSDGYNEKLFF
TGTGCCAGCAGTGACGGTTATAATGAAAAACTGTTTTTT
>TRBD1|.|TRBV13|TRBJ2-7
CASRGGTGATYEQYF
TGTGCCAGCAGGGGCGGGACAGGGGCGACCTACGAGCAGTACTTC
>.|.|TRBV28|TRBJ1-5
CASRGGGTGQPQHF
TGTGCCAGCAGGGGAGGTGGGACCGGTCAGCCCCAGCATTTT
>TRBD2|once|TRBV4-2|TRBJ2-2
CASSRAGTSGRAGGTGELFF
TGTGCCAGCAGCCGAGCTGGGACTAGCGGGAGGGCCGGTGGCACCGGGGAGCTGTTTTTT
>TRBD2|.|TRBV19|TRBJ2-2
CASSERLAGVANTGELFF
TGTGCCAGTAGTGAAAGACTAGCGGGAGTCGCGAACACCGGGGAGCTGTTTTTT
>TRBD2|few|TRBV7-6|TRBJ2-1
CASSLAAGALAEQFF
TGTGCCAGCAGCTTAGCCGCGGGAGCCCTGGCCGAGCAGTTCTTC
>.|.|TRBV6-6|TRBJ2-1
CASGGGHPEQFF
TGTGCCAGCGGAGGGGGCCATCCTGAGCAGTTCTTC
>.|.|TRBV12-1|TRBJ2-7
CASHWTRREGQLKKAYEQYF
TGTGCCAGTCATTGGACCCGGCGGGAGGGCCAGCTCAAGAAAGCCTACGAGCAGTACTTC
>.|.|TRBV27|TRBJ1-4
CASSNTLGGRLEKLFF
TGTGCCAGCAGCAACACTCTCGGGGGGAGGCTTGAAAAACTGTTTTTT
>.|.|TRBV20-1|TRBJ1-1
CRGATGTEAFF
TGCAGGGGGGCCACGGGGACTGAAGCTTTCTTT
>.|.|TRBV4-1|TRBJ2-7
CASSPTSTQPEQYF
TGCGCCAGCAGCCCCACCTCCACACAACCCGAGCAGTACTTC
>.|.|TRBV21-1|TRBJ1-1
CASSKRPRDRVLLNTEAFF
TGTGCCAGCAGCAAACGGCCCAGGGACAGGGTCCTTCTGAACACTGAAGCTTTCTTT
>TRBD1|.|TRBV5-4|TRBJ1-2
CASSYAGTGTYGYTF
TGTGCCAGTAGCTACGCCGGGACAGGGACATATGGCTACACCTTC
>TRBD1|.|TRBV2|TRBJ1-2
CASGPGQGYGYTF
TGTGCCAGCGGACCTGGACAGGGGTATGGCTACACCTTC
>.|.|TRBV14|TRBJ2-1
CASSQENPTLGRWFF
TGTGCCAGCAGCCAAGAAAACCCGACACTAGGGAGGTGGTTCTTC
>TRBD1|.|TRBV29-1|TRBJ1-2
CSVETGVVYGYTF
TGCAGCGTTGAAACAGGGGTGGTCTATGGCTACACCTTC
>TRBD2|.|TRBV11-2|TRBJ2-7
CASSTGLAWGSNEQYF
TGTGCCAGCAGCACGGGACTAGCGTGGGGTAGTAACGAGCAGTACTTC
>.|.|TRBV27|TRBJ1-1
CASSPLGNTEAFF
TGTGCCAGCAGCCCTCTAGGGAACACTGAAGCTTTCTTT
>TRBD2|.|TRBV29-1|TRBJ2-7
CRGGVPYEQYF
TGCAGGGGGGGGGTTCCCTACGAGCAGTACTTC
>.|.|TRBV6-6|TRBJ2-7
CASSFNYEQYF
TGTGCCAGCAGTTTCAACTACGAGCAGTACTTC
>.|.|TRBV7-2|TRBJ2-7
CASSLGGGSYEQYF
TGTGCCAGCAGCTTAGGGGGCGGTTCCTACGAGCAGTACTTC
>.|.|TRBV7-9|TRBJ2-3
CASSFSGSTDTQYF
TGTGCCAGCAGCTTCAGCGGGAGCACAGATACGCAGTATTTT
>TRBD2|.|TRBV28|TRBJ2-2
CASSSPSLAGVRIGGELFF
TGTGCCAGCAGTTCCCCCTCTCTAGCGGGAGTTAGGATAGGCGGGGAGCTGTTTTTT
>TRBD1|.|TRBV18|TRBJ2-7
CASSLADRGYEQYF
TGTGCCAGCTCACTTGCGGACAGGGGATACGAGCAGTACTTC
>.|.|TRBV28|TRBJ1-3
CASSSPRGSSGNTIYF
TGTGCCAGCAGCTCTCCCAGGGGCAGCTCTGGAAACACCATATATTTT
>.|.|TRBV14|TRBJ2-7
CASSHVGVYEQYF
TGTGCCAGCAGCCATGTGGGAGTCTACGAGCAGTACTTC
>TRBD2|.|TRBV19|TRBJ2-7
CASSLGTSLDEQYF
TGTGCCAGTAGTCTCGGGACTAGCCTCGACGAGCAGTACTTC
>.|.|TRBV7-2|TRBJ2-2
CASSIQGHGELFF
TGTGCCAGCAGCATACAGGGTCACGGGGAGCTGTTTTTT
>.|.|TRBV28|TRBJ2-3
CASKREDTQYF
TGTGCCAGCAAGAGGGAAGATACGCAGTATTTT